The 4 T cell receptor beta chains listed next were all sequenced from one sample in a study of blood T cell repertoires in COVID-19 (dated by TCRdb to the early 2020s). The library was made by the immunoSEQ multiplex PCR assay. TCRdb limited this immuneACCESS table to in-frame rearrangements with V and J called. A share of clones is missing; checked studies link under half to unresolved V genes, and the rest is unexplained. The sample includes a few hundred thousand clones, with 75% to 95% observed a single time. 6.8% of the sample lies in the top ten. Sequencing input: peripheral blood. The receptors stem from a woman in her 30s with COVID-19, enrolled during active disease.

J is TRBJ2-3 and V is TRBV5-4; tentatively, D is TRBD2 (6 bases). Germline CDR1 is SGHNT and CDR2 is YYREEE (reference sequence). Trimming left V 7 bases short and J 0 bases short, with 12 bases between. This CDR3 contains 14 residues. The CDR3 region has the DNA TGTGCCAGCCTCCGGGACTTAAGCACAGATACGCAGTATTTT. Residues: CASLRDLSTDTQYF.

The CDR3 sequence is CAISESGTGRGETQYF. CDR3 bases: TGTGCCATCAGTGAATCAGGGACAGGGAGAGGAGAGACCCAGTACTTC. The gene calls are TRBV10-3 and TRBJ2-5; 9 bases are shared with TRBD1. The CDR3 is 16 amino acids. J gave up 4 bases and V 3 bases, and 9 bases lay outside the gene matches. In germline, CDR1 is ENHRY, CDR2 SYGVKD.

As concerns this clone: Other nucleotide sequences from this sample produce the same CDR3. This chain joins TRBV29-1 and TRBJ1-1; tentative D call: TRBD1 (6 bases). Germline lookup yields CDR1 SQVTM and CDR2 ANQGSEA. The CDR3 covers 13 residues. V was pared by 3 bases and J by 0 bases, with 8 bases between. Here the CDR3 DNA reads TGCAGCGTTGACAGGGGTATGAACACTGAAGCTTTCTTT. Protein product: CSVDRGMNTEAFF. Full variable domain (outside the CDR3, taken from reference TRBV29-1 and TRBJ1-1): SAVISQKPSRDICQRGTSLTIQCQVDSQVTMMFWYRQQPGQSLTLIATANQGSEATYESGFVIDKFPISRPNLTFSTLTVSNMSPEDSSIYLCSVDRGMNTEAFFGQGTRLTVV.

The CDR3 loop is CASSLDRREQYF. In DNA form, the CDR3 reads TGTGCCAGCAGCTTGGACAGGCGCGAGCAGTACTTC. The chain links TRBV5-6 to TRBJ2-7, with a weak D call TRBD1 (5 bases). The germline V gene has CDR1 SGHDT and CDR2 YYEEEE. Trimming took off 0 bases at V and 6 bases at J, with 7 bases between the two ends. The CDR3 loop spans 12 amino acids.